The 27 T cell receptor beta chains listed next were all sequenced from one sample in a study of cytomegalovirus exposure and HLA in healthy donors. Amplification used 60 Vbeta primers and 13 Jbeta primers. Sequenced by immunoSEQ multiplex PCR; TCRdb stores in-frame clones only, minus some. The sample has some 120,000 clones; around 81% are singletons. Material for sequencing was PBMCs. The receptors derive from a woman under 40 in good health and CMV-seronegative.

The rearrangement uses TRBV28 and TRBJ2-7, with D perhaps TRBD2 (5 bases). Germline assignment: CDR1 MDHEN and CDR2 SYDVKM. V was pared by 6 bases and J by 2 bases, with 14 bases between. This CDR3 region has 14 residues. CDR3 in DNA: TGTGCCAGCAGATCCCCGGGATCAACCTACGAGCAGTACTTC. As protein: CASRSPGSTYEQYF.

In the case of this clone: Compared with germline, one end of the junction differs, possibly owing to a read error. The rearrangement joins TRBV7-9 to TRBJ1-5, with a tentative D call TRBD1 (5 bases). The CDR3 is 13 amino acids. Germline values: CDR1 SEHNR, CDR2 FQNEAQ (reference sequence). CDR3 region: CSSSLGRNQPQHF. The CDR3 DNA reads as TGTTCCAGCAGCCTGGGGCGCAATCAGCCCCAGCATTTT.

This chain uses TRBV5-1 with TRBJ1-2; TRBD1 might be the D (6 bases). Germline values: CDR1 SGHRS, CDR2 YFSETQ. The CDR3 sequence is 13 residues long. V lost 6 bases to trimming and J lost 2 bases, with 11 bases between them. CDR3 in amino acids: CASTTTGNYGYTF. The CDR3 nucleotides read TGCGCCAGCACGACTACAGGGAACTATGGCTACACCTTC.

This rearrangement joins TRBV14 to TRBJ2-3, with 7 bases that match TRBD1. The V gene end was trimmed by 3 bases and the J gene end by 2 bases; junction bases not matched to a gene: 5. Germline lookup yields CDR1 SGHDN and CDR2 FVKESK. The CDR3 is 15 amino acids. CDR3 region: CASSHRQGNTDTQYF. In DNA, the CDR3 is TGTGCCAGCAGCCACAGACAGGGTAACACAGATACGCAGTATTTT.

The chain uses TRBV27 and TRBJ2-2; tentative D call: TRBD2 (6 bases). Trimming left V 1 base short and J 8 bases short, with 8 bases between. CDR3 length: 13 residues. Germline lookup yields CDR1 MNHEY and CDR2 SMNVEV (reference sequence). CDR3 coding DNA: TGTGCCAGCAGTTTATGGGGGACTGGGGAGCTGTTTTTT. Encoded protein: CASSLWGTGELFF.

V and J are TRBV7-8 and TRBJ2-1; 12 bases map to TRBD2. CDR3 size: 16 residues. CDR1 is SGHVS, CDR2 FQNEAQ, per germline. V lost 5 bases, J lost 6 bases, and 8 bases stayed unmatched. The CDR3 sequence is CASSARGLAGLNEQFF. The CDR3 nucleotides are TGTGCCAGCAGCGCCCGGGGACTAGCGGGCCTCAATGAGCAGTTCTTC.

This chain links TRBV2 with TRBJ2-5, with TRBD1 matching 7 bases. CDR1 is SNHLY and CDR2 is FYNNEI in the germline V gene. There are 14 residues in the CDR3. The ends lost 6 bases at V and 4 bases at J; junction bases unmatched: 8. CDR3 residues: CASRIGGAGETQYF. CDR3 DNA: TGTGCCAGCAGAATAGGGGGCGCCGGAGAGACCCAGTACTTC.

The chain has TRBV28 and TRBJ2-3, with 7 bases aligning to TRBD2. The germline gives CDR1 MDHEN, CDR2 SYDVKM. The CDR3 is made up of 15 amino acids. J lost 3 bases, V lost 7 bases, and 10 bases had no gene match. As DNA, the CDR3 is TGTGCCAGCAAAGGGGAGGGCCTCGGAACAGATACGCAGTATTTT. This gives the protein CASKGEGLGTDTQYF.

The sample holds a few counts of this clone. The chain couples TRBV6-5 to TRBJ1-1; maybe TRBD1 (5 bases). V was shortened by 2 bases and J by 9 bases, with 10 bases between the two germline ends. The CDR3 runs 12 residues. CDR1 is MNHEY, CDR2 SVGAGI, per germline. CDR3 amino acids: CASSYVEGQAFF. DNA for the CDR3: TGTGCCAGCAGTTACGTGGAGGGGCAAGCTTTCTTT.

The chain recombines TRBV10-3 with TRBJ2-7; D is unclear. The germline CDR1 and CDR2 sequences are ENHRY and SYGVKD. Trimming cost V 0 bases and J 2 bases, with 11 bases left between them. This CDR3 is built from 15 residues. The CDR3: CAISESAESTYEQYF. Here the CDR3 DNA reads TGTGCCATCAGTGAGTCCGCGGAATCCACCTACGAGCAGTACTTC.

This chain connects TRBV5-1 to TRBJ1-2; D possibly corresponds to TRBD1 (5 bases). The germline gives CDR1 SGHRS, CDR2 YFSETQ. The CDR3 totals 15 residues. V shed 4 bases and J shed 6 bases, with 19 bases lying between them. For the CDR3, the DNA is TGCGCCAGCAGCGAACGGGCAGGGAACATGGATGGCTACACCTTC. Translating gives CASSERAGNMDGYTF.

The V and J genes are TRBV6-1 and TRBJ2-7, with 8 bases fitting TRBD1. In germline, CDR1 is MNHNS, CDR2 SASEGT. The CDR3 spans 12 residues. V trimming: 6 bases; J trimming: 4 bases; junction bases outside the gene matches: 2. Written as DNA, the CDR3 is TGTGCCAGCAGCAGGGACAGGTACGAGCAGTACTTC. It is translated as CASSRDRYEQYF.

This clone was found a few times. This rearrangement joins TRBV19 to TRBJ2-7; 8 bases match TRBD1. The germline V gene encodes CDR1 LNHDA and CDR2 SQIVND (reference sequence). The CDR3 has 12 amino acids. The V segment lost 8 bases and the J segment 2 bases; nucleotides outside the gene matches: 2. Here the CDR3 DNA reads TGTGCCAGTGCCAGGGGGCCCTACGAGCAGTACTTC. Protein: CASARGPYEQYF.

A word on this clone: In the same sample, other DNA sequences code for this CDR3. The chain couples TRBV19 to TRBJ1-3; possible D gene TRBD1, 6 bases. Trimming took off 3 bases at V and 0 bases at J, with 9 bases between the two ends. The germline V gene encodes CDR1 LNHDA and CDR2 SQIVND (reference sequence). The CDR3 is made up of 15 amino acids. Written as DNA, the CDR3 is TGTGCCAGTAGTATTGACAGGAGCTCTGGAAACACCATATATTTT. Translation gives CASSIDRSSGNTIYF.

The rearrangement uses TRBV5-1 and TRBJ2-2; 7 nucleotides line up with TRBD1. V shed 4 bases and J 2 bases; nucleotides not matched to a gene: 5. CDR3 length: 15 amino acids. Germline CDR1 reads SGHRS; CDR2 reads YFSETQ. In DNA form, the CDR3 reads TGCGCCAGCAGCGTTTACAGGGGAAACACCGGGGAGCTGTTTTTT. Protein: CASSVYRGNTGELFF.

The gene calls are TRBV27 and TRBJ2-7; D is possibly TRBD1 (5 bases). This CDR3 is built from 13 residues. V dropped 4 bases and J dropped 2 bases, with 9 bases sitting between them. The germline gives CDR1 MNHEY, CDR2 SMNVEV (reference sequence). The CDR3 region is CASSSSTAYEQYF. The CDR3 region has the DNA TGTGCCAGCAGTTCCTCGACAGCCTACGAGCAGTACTTC.

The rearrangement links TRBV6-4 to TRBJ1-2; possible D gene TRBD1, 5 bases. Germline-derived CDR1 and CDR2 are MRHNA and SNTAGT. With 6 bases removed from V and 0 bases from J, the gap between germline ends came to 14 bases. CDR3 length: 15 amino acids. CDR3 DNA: TGTGCCAGCAGCCAGCGACAGCACCCTAACTATGGCTACACCTTC. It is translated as CASSQRQHPNYGYTF.

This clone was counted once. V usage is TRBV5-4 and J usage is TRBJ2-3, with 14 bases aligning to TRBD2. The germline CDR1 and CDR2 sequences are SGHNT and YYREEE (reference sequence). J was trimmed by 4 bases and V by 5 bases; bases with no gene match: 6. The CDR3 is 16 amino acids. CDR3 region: CASSPTSGGAPDTQYF. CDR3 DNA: TGTGCCAGCAGTCCGACTAGCGGGGGGGCCCCAGATACGCAGTATTTT.

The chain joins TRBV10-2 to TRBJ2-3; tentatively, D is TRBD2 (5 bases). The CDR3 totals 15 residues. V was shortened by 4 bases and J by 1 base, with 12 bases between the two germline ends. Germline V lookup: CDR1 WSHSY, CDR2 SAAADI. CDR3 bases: TGCGCCAGCAGTGGCCCCGGACTGGGCACAGATACGCAGTATTTT. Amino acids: CASSGPGLGTDTQYF.

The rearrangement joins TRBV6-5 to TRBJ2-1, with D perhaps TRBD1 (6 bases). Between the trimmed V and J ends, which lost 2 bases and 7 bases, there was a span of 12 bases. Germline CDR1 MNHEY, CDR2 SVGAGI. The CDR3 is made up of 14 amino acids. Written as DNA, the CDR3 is TGTGCCAGCAGTTACGGGGGCTCGGAGAATGAGCAGTTCTTC. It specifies CASSYGGSENEQFF.

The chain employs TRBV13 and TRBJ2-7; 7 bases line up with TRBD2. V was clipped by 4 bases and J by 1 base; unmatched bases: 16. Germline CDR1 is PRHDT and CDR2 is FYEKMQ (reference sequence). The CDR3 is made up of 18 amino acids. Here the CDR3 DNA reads TGTGCCAGCAGCTGGAGGACCCAGCGGCGGGACTATTCCTACGAGCAGTACTTC. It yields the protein CASSWRTQRRDYSYEQYF.

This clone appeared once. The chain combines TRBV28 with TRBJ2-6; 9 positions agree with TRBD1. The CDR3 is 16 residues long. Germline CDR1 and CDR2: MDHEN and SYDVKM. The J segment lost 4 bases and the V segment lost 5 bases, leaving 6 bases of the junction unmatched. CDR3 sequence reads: CASSTGGFSGANVLTF. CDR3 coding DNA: TGTGCCAGCAGTACAGGGGGCTTCAGCGGGGCCAACGTCCTGACTTTC. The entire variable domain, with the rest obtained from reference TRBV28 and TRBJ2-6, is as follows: DVKVTQSSRYLVKRTGEKVFLECVQDMDHENMFWYRQDPGLGLRLIYFSYDVKMKEKGDIPEGYSVSREKKERFSLILESASTNQTSMYLCASSTGGFSGANVLTFGAGSRLTVL.

The CDR3 DNA follows: TGTGCCAGCAGGTCTCTAGCGGGAGCCTCCTACAATGAGCAGTTCTTC. The encoded protein is CASRSLAGASYNEQFF. This chain connects TRBV28 to TRBJ2-1; 10 nucleotides align to TRBD2. The CDR3 is 16 amino acids. Germline CDR1 and CDR2: MDHEN and SYDVKM. Unmatched junction bases numbered 5, after V lost 6 bases and J lost 0 bases.

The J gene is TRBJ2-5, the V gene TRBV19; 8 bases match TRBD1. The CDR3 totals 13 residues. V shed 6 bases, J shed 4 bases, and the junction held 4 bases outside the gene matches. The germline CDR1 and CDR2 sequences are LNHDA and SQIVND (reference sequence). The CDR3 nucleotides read TGTGCCAGTAGGGGGACAGGAGCAGAGACCCAGTACTTC. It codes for CASRGTGAETQYF.

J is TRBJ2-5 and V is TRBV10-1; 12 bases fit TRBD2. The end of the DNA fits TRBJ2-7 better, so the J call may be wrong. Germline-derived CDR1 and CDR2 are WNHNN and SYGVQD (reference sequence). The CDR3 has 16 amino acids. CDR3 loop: CASSDGTSGPTYEQYF. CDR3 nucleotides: TGCGCCAGCAGCGACGGGACTAGCGGGCCAACCTACGAGCAGTACTTC.

CDR3 coding DNA: TGTGCCAGCAGCTTGGTTAAGCGGGGAAACATTCAGTACTTC. Encoded protein: CASSLVKRGNIQYF. The J gene is TRBJ2-4, the V gene TRBV7-2; 7 bases agree with TRBD2. CDR1 SGHTA and CDR2 FQGNSA come from the germline V gene. V lost 3 bases and J lost 6; bases outside the gene matches: 5. This CDR3 has 14 amino acids.

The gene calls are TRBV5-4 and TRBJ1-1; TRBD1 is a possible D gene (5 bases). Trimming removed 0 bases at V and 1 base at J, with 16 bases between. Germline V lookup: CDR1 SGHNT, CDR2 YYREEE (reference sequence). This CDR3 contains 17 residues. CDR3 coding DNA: TGTGCCAGCAGCTTGGGGCAGGGAGGGTACCCGAACACTGAAGCTTTCTTT. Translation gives CASSLGQGGYPNTEAFF.